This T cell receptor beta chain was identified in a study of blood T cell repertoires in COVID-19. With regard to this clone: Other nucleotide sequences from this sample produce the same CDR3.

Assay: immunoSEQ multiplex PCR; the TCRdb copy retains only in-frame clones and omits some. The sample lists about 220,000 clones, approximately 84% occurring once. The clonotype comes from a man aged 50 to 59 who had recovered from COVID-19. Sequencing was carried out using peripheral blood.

As DNA, the CDR3 is TGTGCCAGCAGTGAGAGCTACTATGGCTACACCTTC. It codes for CASSESYYGYTF. V and J are TRBV6-1 and TRBJ1-2; D remains ambiguous. The CDR3 length is 12 residues. The V end lost 3 bases, the J end lost 3 bases, and 5 bases lay between the germline ends. Per the germline V gene, CDR1 is MNHNS and CDR2 is SASEGT.